The T cell receptor beta chain under discussion was sequenced for a study of a mutant IDH1 vaccine in newly diagnosed glioma. Points from the study as a whole: Immune responses induced by vaccination arose in 93.3% of the patients.

The CDR3 totals 18 residues. The J segment lost 5 bases and the V segment lost 4 bases, leaving 13 bases of the junction unmatched. Germline V lookup: CDR1 SGHVS, CDR2 FQNEAQ. Time point here: week 23, last vaccination. Vaccination comprised doses that each held 300 ug of mutant IDH1 20-mer peptide, plus topical imiquimod. A remark on this clone: Its antigen is unidentified.

Method: immunoSEQ multiplex PCR; TCRdb's copy keeps in-frame clones and lacks some. The table lists approximately 70,000 clones, nearly 85% of them singletons, with about 14% in the top ten. The chain employs TRBV7-8 and TRBJ2-5; 13 bases are shared with TRBD2. The receptor was derived from a man aged 18 to 35 with glioma. The material was PBMCs, obtained from a glioma patient whose treatment included an IDH1 peptide vaccine. CDR3 nucleotide sequence: TGTGCCAGCAGCTCACTAGCGGGGGGGACGTTCTTTGCGGAGACCCAGTACTTC. Its translation is CASSSLAGGTFFAETQYF. Drawing the rest from reference TRBV7-8 and TRBJ2-5, the complete variable domain is GAGVSQSPRYKVAKRGQDVALRCDPISGHVSLFWYQQALGQGPEFLTYFQNEAQLDKSGLPSDRFFAERPEGSVSTLKIQRTQQEDSAVYLCASSSLAGGTFFAETQYFGPGTRLLVL.